The present TCR beta chain was sequenced within a study of T-cell memory formation after mild COVID-19. Study results and limitations: CD4+ bias marked clones expanding day 15 to 37, unlike balanced contracting clones.

Note on this clonotype: Its antigen is unidentified.

UMIs and sample barcodes were carried by the TCR alpha and TCR beta cDNA libraries that 5'RACE produced using constant-segment primers. TCRdb independently ran MiXCR on the 5' RACE reads; one entry per CDR3 protein. The data contain around 340,000 distinct CDR3 sequences, roughly 13% of them singletons. Material for sequencing was PBMCs or a T cell subset sorted from them (not recorded which). This clonotype was obtained from a man between 18 and 29 years old who had mild COVID-19 (a few samples of this study predate the infection). Cell type and time point are not known.

This CDR3 reads CASTEFGQKQETQYF. Written as DNA, the CDR3 is TGTGCCAGCACCGAGTTTGGGCAGAAACAAGAGACCCAGTACTTC. This sequence joins TRBV6-5 and TRBJ2-5; D gene unclear. This CDR3 is 15 amino acids long. V was shortened by 7 bases and J by 2 bases, with 17 bases between the two germline ends. Looked up from germline, CDR1 is MNHEY and CDR2 is SVGAGI.